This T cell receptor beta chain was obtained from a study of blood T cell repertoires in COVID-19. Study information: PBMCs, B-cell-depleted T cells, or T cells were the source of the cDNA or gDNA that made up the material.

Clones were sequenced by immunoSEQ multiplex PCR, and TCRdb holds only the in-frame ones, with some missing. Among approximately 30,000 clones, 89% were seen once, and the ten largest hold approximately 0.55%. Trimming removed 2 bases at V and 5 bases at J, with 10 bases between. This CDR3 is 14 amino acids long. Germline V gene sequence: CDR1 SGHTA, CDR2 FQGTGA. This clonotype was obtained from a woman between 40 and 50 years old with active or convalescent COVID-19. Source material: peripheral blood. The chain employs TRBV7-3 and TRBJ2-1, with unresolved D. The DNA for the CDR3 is TGTGCCAGCAGCTTATGGAGTGAAAACAATGAGCAGTTCTTC. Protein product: CASSLWSENNEQFF. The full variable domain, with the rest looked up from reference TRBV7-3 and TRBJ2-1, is GAGVSQTPSNKVTEKGKYVELRCDPISGHTALYWYRQSLGQGPEFLIYFQGTGAADDSGLPNDRFFAVRPEGSVSTLKIQRTERGDSAVYLCASSLWSENNEQFFGPGTRLTVL.